This TCR beta chain comes out of a study of blood T cell repertoires in COVID-19. Sequenced by immunoSEQ multiplex PCR; TCRdb stores in-frame clones only, minus some. The profile shows some 120,000 clones, around nine tenths of them singletons. This CDR3 has 16 residues. Deletions cut 6 bases from V and 4 bases from J, with 21 bases between. The germline gives CDR1 SEHNR, CDR2 FQNEAQ (reference sequence). The sequence was obtained from a woman of 80 years or more with acute or convalescent COVID-19. The rearrangement uses TRBV7-9 and TRBJ1-1, with D perhaps TRBD1 (5 bases). The material sequenced was peripheral blood. The CDR3 protein is CASRDSLGLRGTEAFF. CDR3 DNA: TGTGCCAGCAGAGATAGCCTCGGCTTAAGGGGCACTGAAGCTTTCTTT.